This entry lists 15 T cell receptor beta chains sequenced from one sample in a study of response to subunit inactivated influenza vaccine. TCRdb used MiXCR to reprocess the RT-PCR reads, holding one entry per CDR3 protein. The data show over 400,000 distinct CDR3 sequences, approximately 11% seen once. The sample in question was PBMCs from blood, obtained more than 35 days after vaccination. The receptors were gathered from a man aged 45-65 years who received an inactivated influenza vaccine.

This clonotype was detected many times. The chain couples TRBV20-1 to TRBJ1-4; D is undetermined. CDR1 is DFQATT, CDR2 SNEGSKA, per germline (reference sequence). The ends were cut back, 6 bases at V and 7 bases at J, with 24 bases in the middle. CDR3 length: 16 residues. The CDR3: CSAQALGGTQPEKLFF. CDR3 in DNA: TGCAGTGCCCAGGCTTTGGGCGGAACACAGCCTGAAAAACTGTTTTTT.

This clonotype occurred a few times. The chain has TRBV9 and TRBJ2-1; 7 bases agree with TRBD2. V shed 0 bases and J 2 bases; nucleotides not matched to a gene: 5. Germline assignment: CDR1 SGDLS and CDR2 YYNGEE. The length of the CDR3 is 16 residues. As DNA, the CDR3 is TGTGCCAGCAGCGTAGGGTCTAGCGGACCCTACAATGAGCAGTTCTTC. Translated, it gives CASSVGSSGPYNEQFF.

In this sample, this clonotype turned up a few times. The V call is TRBV20-1, the J call TRBJ2-5; D possibly corresponds to TRBD2 (7 bases). The CDR3 contains 15 residues. Trimming left V 3 bases short and J 5 bases short, with 19 bases between. Germline loops: CDR1 DFQATT, CDR2 SNEGSKA (reference sequence). CDR3 sequence reads: CSARPRRGAEETQYF. For the CDR3, the DNA is TGCAGTGCTAGGCCGAGACGGGGGGCGGAGGAGACCCAGTACTTC.

This clonotype was recorded at least ten times. The rearrangement joins TRBV5-5 to TRBJ2-1, with 8 positions matching TRBD2. The V and J ends lost 3 bases and 14 bases, in that order; junction bases with no gene match: 7. The germline V gene encodes CDR1 SGHKS and CDR2 YYEKEE (reference sequence). CDR3 length equals 12 residues. Here the CDR3 DNA reads TGTGCCAGCAGCTATACAGAGACTAGCGAGTTCTTC. Residues: CASSYTETSEFF.

This clonotype has only a few counts. The V and J genes are TRBV6-1 and TRBJ2-7; 8 bases align to TRBD2. Losses at the gene ends were 8 bases for V and 0 bases for J; bases not matched to a gene: 9. The CDR3 has 15 amino acids. The germline V gene has CDR1 MNHNS and CDR2 SASEGT. CDR3 DNA sequence: TGTGCCAGCGCCCCCCTTGGGACTAGCTCCTACGAGCAGTACTTC. It yields the protein CASAPLGTSSYEQYF.

The chain links TRBV14 to TRBJ2-5; D remains unclear. CDR3 size: 14 residues. Looked up from germline, CDR1 is SGHDN and CDR2 is FVKESK. V lost 0 bases, J lost 2 bases, and 7 bases lay in between. As DNA, the CDR3 is TGTGCCAGCAGCCAAGACAATCTACAAGAGACCCAGTACTTC. Its translation is CASSQDNLQETQYF. The variable domain in full, completed from reference TRBV14 and TRBJ2-5, reads EAGVTQFPSHSVIEKGQTVTLRCDPISGHDNLYWYRRVMGKEIKFLLHFVKESKQDESGMPNNRFLAERTGGTYSTLKVQPAELEDSGVYFCASSQDNLQETQYFGPGTRLLVL.

This clonotype was counted a few times. The chain couples TRBV5-1 to TRBJ2-5; 11 positions agree with TRBD2. The germline V gene encodes CDR1 SGHRS and CDR2 YFSETQ. The CDR3 sequence is 16 residues long. V shed 0 bases, J shed 4 bases, and the junction held 5 bases outside the gene matches. The CDR3 region is CASSLGVGTSGETQYF. CDR3 in DNA: TGCGCCAGCAGCTTGGGTGTGGGGACTAGCGGAGAGACCCAGTACTTC.

In its sample, this clonotype was seen many times. The CDR3 DNA reads TGTGCCAGCAGCTTAGGCCCCCCCCCTGGGACCCAGTACTTC. This codes for CASSLGPPPGTQYF. The chain has TRBV7-3 and TRBJ2-5, with D uncertain. The CDR3 sequence is 14 residues long. Germline CDR1 reads SGHTA; CDR2 reads FQGTGA. The V and J ends lost 2 bases and 7 bases respectively, with 14 bases between them.

This clonotype showed up just a few times. The chain links TRBV20-1 to TRBJ2-1; no reliable D call. The germline gives CDR1 DFQATT, CDR2 SNEGSKA (reference sequence). The CDR3 contains 12 residues. Trimming removed 3 bases at V and 5 bases at J, with 8 bases between. The CDR3 here is CSARSRDNEQFF. The CDR3 DNA reads TGCAGTGCTAGGTCCCGGGACAATGAGCAGTTCTTC.

This clonotype was seen many times. V is TRBV30 and J is TRBJ2-1, with 7 bases identical to TRBD1. V was pared by 1 base and J by 12 bases, with 9 bases of the junction left unmatched. Germline CDR1 is GTSNPN and CDR2 is SVGIG (reference sequence). This CDR3 contains 13 residues. CDR3 residues: CAWSEVGTEGQFF. In DNA form, the CDR3 reads TGTGCCTGGAGTGAGGTTGGGACAGAGGGGCAGTTCTTC.

The chain is built from TRBV20-1 and TRBJ2-5, with TRBD2 matching over 11 bases. CDR3 size: 13 residues. The junction had 3 bases not matched to a gene; V was cut back by 6 bases and J by 3 bases. Germline CDR1 and CDR2: DFQATT and SNEGSKA (reference sequence). The CDR3 DNA follows: TGCAGTGCCCAGACTAGCGGGGAAGAGACCCAGTACTTC. It translates to CSAQTSGEETQYF.

There are many counts of this clonotype. V is TRBV5-4 and J is TRBJ1-1, with D perhaps TRBD1 (5 bases). This CDR3 contains 12 residues. Germline V lookup: CDR1 SGHNT, CDR2 YYREEE (reference sequence). With 2 bases removed from V and 5 bases from J, the gap between germline ends came to 7 bases. The CDR3 DNA reads TGTGCCAGCAGCTTCCCAGGGACTGAAGCTTTCTTT. Translating gives CASSFPGTEAFF.

The chain carries TRBV12-3 or TRBV12-4 and TRBJ1-1; no reliable D call. There are 15 residues in the CDR3. Trimming removed 1 base at V and 5 bases at J, with 14 bases between. The CDR3 is CASSLGGPGRTEAFF. Written as DNA, the CDR3 is TGTGCCAGCAGTTTAGGGGGTCCCGGTCGGACTGAAGCTTTCTTT.

This clonotype was counted ten times or more. This chain joins TRBV5-1 and TRBJ1-1; D ambiguous. The CDR3 runs 15 residues. V was cut by 4 bases and J by 1 base, with 14 bases left in between. Germline V gives CDR1 SGHRS, CDR2 YFSETQ. CDR3 coding DNA: TGCGCCAGCAGCGCATCAGGAGGGCCGAACACTGAAGCTTTCTTT. Translated, it gives CASSASGGPNTEAFF.

To note about this clonotype: A junction end diverges from the germline sequence, so it may reflect a read error. The gene calls are TRBV10-3 and TRBJ2-7; D remains unclear. The length of the CDR3 is 13 residues. Germline V gives CDR1 ENHRY, CDR2 SYGVKD. This CDR3 reads CATSRVSSYEQYF. CDR3 in DNA: TGTGCCACCAGTCGGGTGAGCTCCTACGAGCAGTACTTC.